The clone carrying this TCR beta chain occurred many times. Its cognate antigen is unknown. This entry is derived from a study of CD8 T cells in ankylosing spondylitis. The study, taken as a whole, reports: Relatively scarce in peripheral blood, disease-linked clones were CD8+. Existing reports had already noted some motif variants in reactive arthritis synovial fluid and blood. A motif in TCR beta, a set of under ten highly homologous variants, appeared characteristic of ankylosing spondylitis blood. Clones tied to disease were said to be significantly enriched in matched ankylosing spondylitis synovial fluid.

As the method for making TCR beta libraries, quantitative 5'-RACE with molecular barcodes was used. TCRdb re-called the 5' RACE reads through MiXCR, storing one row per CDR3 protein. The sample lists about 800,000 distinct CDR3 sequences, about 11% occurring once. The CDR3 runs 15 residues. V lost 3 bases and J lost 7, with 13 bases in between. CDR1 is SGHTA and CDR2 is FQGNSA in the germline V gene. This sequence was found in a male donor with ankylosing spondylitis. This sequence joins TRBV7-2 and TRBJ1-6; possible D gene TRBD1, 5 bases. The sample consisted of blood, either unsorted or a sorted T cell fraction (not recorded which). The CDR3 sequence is CASSLWQGGNSPLHF. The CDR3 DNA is TGTGCCAGCAGCTTGTGGCAGGGAGGCAATTCACCCCTCCACTTT.